This entry lists 31 T cell receptor beta chains sequenced from one sample in a study of blood T cell repertoires in COVID-19. Measured with immunoSEQ multiplex PCR; TCRdb has only the in-frame clones, and not every one. Here the sample spans over 130,000 clones, approximately 80% being singletons. The specimen sequenced was PBMCs or T cells enriched from blood (not recorded which). The receptors stem from a young woman who had been exposed to COVID-19.

The chain joins TRBV10-2 to TRBJ2-3; 7 bases agree with TRBD2. The V gene end was trimmed by 1 base and the J gene end by 2 bases; junction bases not matched to a gene: 6. The V gene's germline CDR1 is WSHSY and CDR2 SAAADI. The CDR3 totals 16 residues. CDR3 DNA: TGCGCCAGCAGTGAGTGGGGGGAGGGCTACACAGATACGCAGTATTTT. This gives the protein CASSEWGEGYTDTQYF.

The chain couples TRBV7-2 to TRBJ2-5, with D possibly matching TRBD2 (5 bases). V dropped 3 bases and J dropped 1 base, with 9 bases sitting between them. Looked up from germline, CDR1 is SGHTA and CDR2 is FQGNSA. This CDR3 spans 14 amino acids. The CDR3 is CASSLIAGQETQYF. Written as DNA, the CDR3 is TGTGCCAGCAGCTTGATCGCGGGCCAAGAGACCCAGTACTTC.

This chain uses TRBV2 with TRBJ2-2; possibly TRBD1 for D (6 bases). CDR3 length: 17 amino acids. V shed 4 bases and J shed 2 bases, with 17 bases lying between them. Germline loops: CDR1 SNHLY, CDR2 FYNNEI. Written as DNA, the CDR3 is TGTGCCAGCAGTGGTATTAGGGACAAGGGAAACACCGGGGAGCTGTTTTTT. Translation: CASSGIRDKGNTGELFF.

This clone was counted a single time. This sequence joins TRBV15 and TRBJ1-1; no firm D call. CDR3 length: 17 amino acids. The germline V gene has CDR1 LNHNV and CDR2 YYDKDF (reference sequence). Trimming shortened V by 1 base and J by 0 bases, and 15 bases separated the two germline ends. The CDR3, as DNA: TGTGCCACCAGCAGAGCTTACGGTTACTTAATGAACACTGAAGCTTTCTTT. As protein: CATSRAYGYLMNTEAFF.

This chain links TRBV19 with TRBJ1-2, with TRBD1 matching over 8 bases. The length of the CDR3 is 13 residues. CDR1 and CDR2 (germline): LNHDA, SQIVND (reference sequence). Losses at the gene ends were 6 bases for V and 3 bases for J; bases not matched to a gene: 3. The DNA of the CDR3 is TGTGCCAGTAGCCGACAGGGGCACTATGGCTACACCTTC. This translates into CASSRQGHYGYTF.

In this sample, this clone turned up once. CDR3 protein: CASSFDTGEKTGELFF. The DNA for the CDR3 is TGTGCCAGCAGTTTTGACACAGGGGAGAAAACCGGGGAGCTGTTTTTT. This chain connects TRBV28 to TRBJ2-2, with 7 nucleotides matching TRBD1. Germline loops: CDR1 MDHEN, CDR2 SYDVKM. Trimming took 3 bases from V and 5 from J; bases not matched to a gene: 9. The CDR3 length is 16 residues.

This chain connects TRBV4-2 to TRBJ1-1; D unresolved. The CDR3 is 16 residues long. The germline V gene has CDR1 LGHNA and CDR2 YNFKEQ. The ends were cut back, 0 bases at V and 3 bases at J, with 14 bases in the middle. The CDR3 is CASSQDGHRVDTEAFF. In nucleotides, the CDR3 is TGTGCCAGCAGCCAAGATGGGCACCGAGTGGACACTGAAGCTTTCTTT.

The chain uses TRBV5-1 and TRBJ1-1, with a weak D call TRBD1 (5 bases). This CDR3 spans 13 amino acids. From germline, CDR1 is SGHRS and CDR2 YFSETQ. Trimming took off 6 bases at V and 6 bases at J, with 15 bases between the two ends. The CDR3 nucleotides are TGCGCCAGCACCAGTCGCGGACAAGCTGAAGCTTTCTTT. Its translation is CASTSRGQAEAFF.

The genes are TRBV27 and TRBJ2-4; D gene uncertain. This CDR3 spans 15 amino acids. The V gene lost 6 bases and the J gene lost 0 bases, with 12 bases spanning the gap. From germline, CDR1 is MNHEY and CDR2 SMNVEV (reference sequence). The CDR3 loop is CASSRSRLAKNIQYF. The CDR3 coding sequence is TGTGCCAGCAGCCGGTCCCGACTAGCCAAAAACATTCAGTACTTC.

The chain uses TRBV5-8 and TRBJ1-5, with D perhaps matching TRBD1 (6 bases). Between the trimmed V and J ends, which lost 3 bases and 2 bases, there was a span of 12 bases. The CDR3 covers 15 residues. In germline, CDR1 is SGHTS, CDR2 YDEGEE. Here the CDR3 DNA reads TGTGCCAGCAGCTACAGGGTTTCTGGCAATCAGCCCCAGCATTTT. This sequence encodes CASSYRVSGNQPQHF.

The chain combines TRBV30 with TRBJ1-2, with TRBD1 identical over 7 bases. J gave up 8 bases and V 0 bases, and 9 bases lay outside the gene matches. The CDR3 runs to 14 residues. Germline CDR1 and CDR2: GTSNPN and SVGIG (reference sequence). CDR3 bases: TGTGCCTGGAGTGTCGGGCCCTCCAGGGGGGGCTACACCTTC. It yields the protein CAWSVGPSRGGYTF.

This chain connects TRBV5-4 to TRBJ2-5; TRBD2 aligns across 9 bases. Germline lookup yields CDR1 SGHNT and CDR2 YYREEE (reference sequence). The J segment lost 5 bases and the V segment lost 3 bases, leaving 8 bases of the junction unmatched. The CDR3 totals 15 residues. CDR3 loop: CASSSLSGSDETQYF. DNA of the CDR3: TGTGCCAGCAGCTCTCTTAGCGGGAGTGACGAGACCCAGTACTTC.

Only a few counts were recorded for this clone. The gene calls are TRBV18 and TRBJ2-7; D possibly corresponds to TRBD1 (6 bases). CDR1 and CDR2 from the germline V gene are KGHSH and LQKENI. Trimming left V 5 bases short and J 2 bases short, with 10 bases between. The CDR3 loop spans 13 amino acids. The chain's CDR3 is CASSFGQPYEQYF. The DNA of the CDR3 is TGTGCCAGCTCATTCGGACAGCCCTACGAGCAGTACTTC.

V usage is TRBV19 and J usage is TRBJ2-3, with 11 nucleotides matching TRBD2. This CDR3 region has 15 residues. Germline V gene data show CDR1 as LNHDA and CDR2 as SQIVND (reference sequence). Unmatched junction bases numbered 6, after V lost 6 bases and J lost 4 bases. CDR3 loop: CASRSLAGGSDTQYF. CDR3 coding DNA: TGTGCCAGTAGATCCCTAGCGGGGGGATCAGATACGCAGTATTTT.

The rearrangement links TRBV7-2 to TRBJ2-2; no firm D call. The CDR3 totals 14 residues. Germline CDR1 and CDR2: SGHTA and FQGNSA. Trimming removed 1 base from V and 2 bases from J, with 5 bases in between. The CDR3 loop reads CASSLVANTGELFF. CDR3 DNA: TGTGCCAGCAGCTTAGTAGCCAACACCGGGGAGCTGTTTTTT.

The chain employs TRBV7-2 and TRBJ2-1, with 7 bases fitting TRBD1. V gave up 4 bases and J gave up 4 bases; unmatched junction bases: 7. The V gene's germline CDR1 is SGHTA and CDR2 FQGNSA. CDR3 length: 15 residues. The CDR3 is CASSSYSTGYNEQFF. In DNA form, the CDR3 reads TGTGCCAGCAGCTCCTACTCGACAGGGTACAATGAGCAGTTCTTC.

CDR3: CASSFSTTNYGYTF. In DNA, the CDR3 is TGTGCCAGCAGTTTCTCGACAACTAACTATGGCTACACCTTC. The rearrangement joins TRBV27 to TRBJ1-2; D unclear. Germline V gene sequence: CDR1 MNHEY, CDR2 SMNVEV (reference sequence). CDR3 length equals 14 residues. V was clipped by 3 bases and J by 0 bases, with 8 bases between them.

The count of this clone is one. This sequence joins TRBV11-2 and TRBJ1-2; 7 bases are shared with TRBD1. J was trimmed by 8 bases and V by 5 bases; bases with no gene match: 14. Germline loops: CDR1 SGHAT, CDR2 FQNNGV. The CDR3 length is 15 residues. The CDR3 region is CASSPMTGKGVGYTF. DNA for the CDR3: TGTGCCAGCAGCCCAATGACAGGGAAGGGGGTAGGCTACACCTTC.

The gene calls are TRBV30 and TRBJ1-5; 8 nucleotides agree with TRBD1. Germline CDR1 and CDR2: GTSNPN and SVGIG (reference sequence). Trimming removed 6 bases from V and 3 bases from J; junction bases left unmatched: 4. The CDR3 is 13 residues long. As DNA, the CDR3 is TGTGCCTGTTCAGGGGGCCCCAATCAGCCCCAGCATTTT. Translated, it gives CACSGGPNQPQHF.

This clone was counted a few times. The CDR3 is CATSDQSHRGETQYF. CDR3 DNA: TGTGCCACCAGTGATCAAAGTCACAGGGGTGAGACCCAGTACTTC. V gene TRBV24-1 combines with J gene TRBJ2-5; 7 bases match TRBD1. V dropped 3 bases and J dropped 5; count of bases not matched to a gene: 8. CDR1 is KGHDR, CDR2 SFDVKD, per germline. The CDR3 consists of 15 residues.

The chain has TRBV4-1 and TRBJ2-6, with 10 bases aligning to TRBD1. The J segment lost 0 bases and the V segment lost 4 bases, leaving 6 bases of the junction unmatched. The CDR3 consists of 18 residues. From germline, CDR1 is MGHRA and CDR2 YSYEKL. Here the CDR3 DNA reads TGCGCCAGCAGCCTCGGACAGGGGGTCCGCTCTGGGGCCAACGTCCTGACTTTC. Translated, it gives CASSLGQGVRSGANVLTF.

The chain combines TRBV15 with TRBJ1-2, with TRBD1 identical over 10 bases. The junction had 7 bases not matched to a gene; V was cut back by 2 bases and J by 4 bases. The CDR3 loop spans 16 amino acids. Germline CDR1 LNHNV, CDR2 YYDKDF (reference sequence). The CDR3 nucleotides are TGTGCCACCAGCAGATCCCGGGACAGGGGTCCCTATGGCTACACCTTC. Translating gives CATSRSRDRGPYGYTF. Supplemented by reference TRBV15 and TRBJ1-2, the full variable domain reads DAMVIQNPRYQVTQFGKPVTLSCSQTLNHNVMYWYQQKSSQAPKLLFHYYDKDFNNEADTPDNFQSRRPNTSFCFLDIRSPGLGDTAMYLCATSRSRDRGPYGYTFGSGTRLTVV.

This rearrangement joins TRBV28 to TRBJ2-7; 9 bases align to TRBD2. The V gene's germline CDR1 is MDHEN and CDR2 SYDVKM. The CDR3 contains 14 residues. Germline trimming cut 7 bases from V and 4 bases from J; bases unmatched to any gene: 8. The CDR3 coding sequence is TGTGCCAGCATAGTTGCGGGAGGGGCTTACGAGCAGTACTTC. This translates into CASIVAGGAYEQYF.

This chain links TRBV5-1 with TRBJ2-4, with 9 bases lining up with TRBD1. Germline assignment: CDR1 SGHRS and CDR2 YFSETQ. The CDR3 covers 19 residues. After removal of 3 bases from V and 2 bases from J, the junction contained 15 bases not matched to a gene. The CDR3 loop reads CASSSGTGINRLTKNIQYF. DNA of the CDR3: TGCGCCAGCAGCTCCGGGACAGGGATAAACCGTCTAACCAAAAACATTCAGTACTTC. Full variable domain (outside the CDR3, taken from reference TRBV5-1 and TRBJ2-4): KAGVTQTPRYLIKTRGQQVTLSCSPISGHRSVSWYQQTPGQGLQFLFEYFSETQRNKGNFPGRFSGRQFSNSRSEMNVSTLELGDSALYLCASSSGTGINRLTKNIQYFGAGTRLSVL.

The chain recombines TRBV7-8 with TRBJ1-1; no definite D call. The V gene lost 1 base and the J gene lost 1 base, with 10 bases spanning the gap. Per germline, CDR1 SGHVS and CDR2 FQNEAQ. This CDR3 is 15 amino acids long. As DNA, the CDR3 is TGTGCCAGCAGCTTAGTAGGCCCGGGGAACACTGAAGCTTTCTTT. Its translation: CASSLVGPGNTEAFF.

V usage is TRBV19 and J usage is TRBJ1-1, with D hard to call. In germline, CDR1 is LNHDA, CDR2 SQIVND (reference sequence). The V end lost 2 bases, the J end lost 1 base, and 5 bases lay between the germline ends. The CDR3 has 13 amino acids. In nucleotides, the CDR3 is TGTGCCAGTAGTATATCAGAGAACACTGAAGCTTTCTTT. Translating it yields CASSISENTEAFF.

This clone was picked up one time. This chain links TRBV10-2 with TRBJ2-5, with 13 nucleotides matching TRBD2. Looked up from germline, CDR1 is WSHSY and CDR2 is SAAADI. Trimming cost V 6 bases and J 2 bases; bases outside gene matches: 6. The CDR3 spans 16 residues. CDR3 coding DNA: TGCGCCAGCAGAGGTGGACTAGCGGGAGATCAAGAGACCCAGTACTTC. Protein product: CASRGGLAGDQETQYF.

J is TRBJ2-1 and V is TRBV7-9, with 7 bases that match TRBD2. CDR1 and CDR2 from the germline V gene are SEHNR and FQNEAQ (reference sequence). With 5 bases clipped from V and 4 bases from J, the junction kept 8 bases outside the gene matches. CDR3 length equals 15 residues. DNA of the CDR3: TGTGCCAGCAGCAAATGGGGAGCGGGGTACAATGAGCAGTTCTTC. Protein: CASSKWGAGYNEQFF. Full variable domain (outside the CDR3, taken from reference TRBV7-9 and TRBJ2-1): DTGVSQNPRHKITKRGQNVTFRCDPISEHNRLYWYRQTLGQGPEFLTYFQNEAQLEKSRLLSDRFSAERPKGSFSTLEIQRTEQGDSAMYLCASSKWGAGYNEQFFGPGTRLTVL.

V gene TRBV6-5 combines with J gene TRBJ2-7, with 7 bases fitting TRBD1. J gave up 5 bases and V 8 bases, and 15 bases lay outside the gene matches. This CDR3 has 15 amino acids. CDR1 is MNHEY, CDR2 SVGAGI, per germline. The CDR3 DNA reads TGTGCCAGCCTGGAACCGGGACAGTCGACCAACGAGCAGTACTTC. Its translation: CASLEPGQSTNEQYF.

This clone was picked up one time. The chain has TRBV18 and TRBJ1-2; D may be TRBD1 (5 bases). Trimming removed 2 bases from V and 6 bases from J, with 10 bases in between. The CDR3 runs 13 residues. Germline V CDR1 and CDR2: KGHSH, LQKENI. The DNA for the CDR3 is TGTGCCAGCTCACCAGCAGGGTTTGATGGCTACACCTTC. Its translation is CASSPAGFDGYTF.

This clone occurred many times. V and J are TRBV20-1 and TRBJ1-5; D not certain. The V end was cut by 3 bases, the J end by 2 bases, with 17 bases between. Germline CDR1 DFQATT, CDR2 SNEGSKA (reference sequence). This CDR3 comprises 16 residues. In nucleotides, the CDR3 is TGCAGTGCTAGTGGGTCAACACGGGGTGGCAATCAGCCCCAGCATTTT. It encodes CSASGSTRGGNQPQHF.